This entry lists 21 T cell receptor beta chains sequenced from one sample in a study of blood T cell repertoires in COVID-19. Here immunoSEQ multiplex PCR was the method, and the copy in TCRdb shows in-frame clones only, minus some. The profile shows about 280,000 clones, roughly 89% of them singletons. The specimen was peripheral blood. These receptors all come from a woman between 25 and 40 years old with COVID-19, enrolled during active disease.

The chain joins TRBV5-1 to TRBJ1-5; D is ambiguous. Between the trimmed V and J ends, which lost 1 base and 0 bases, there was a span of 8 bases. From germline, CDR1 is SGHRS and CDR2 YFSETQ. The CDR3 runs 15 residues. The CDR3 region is CASSLRPGSNQPQHF. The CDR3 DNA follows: TGCGCCAGCAGCTTGCGGCCGGGTAGCAATCAGCCCCAGCATTTT.

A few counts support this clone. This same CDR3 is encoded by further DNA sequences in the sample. The CDR3 DNA sequence: TGTGCCAGCAGCTTAGGGCTAGTCCCAGAGACCCAGTACTTC. Translating gives CASSLGLVPETQYF. The chain combines TRBV11-2 with TRBJ2-5; no firm D call. CDR1 and CDR2 from the germline V gene are SGHAT and FQNNGV. The CDR3 has 14 amino acids. V shed 1 base and J shed 4 bases, with 10 bases lying between them.

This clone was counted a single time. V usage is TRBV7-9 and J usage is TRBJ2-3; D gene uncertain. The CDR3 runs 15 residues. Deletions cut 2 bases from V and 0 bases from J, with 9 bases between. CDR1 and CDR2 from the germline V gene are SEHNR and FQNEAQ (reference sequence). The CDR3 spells CASSLTSTSTDTQYF. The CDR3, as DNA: TGTGCCAGCAGCTTAACCTCGACTAGCACAGATACGCAGTATTTT.

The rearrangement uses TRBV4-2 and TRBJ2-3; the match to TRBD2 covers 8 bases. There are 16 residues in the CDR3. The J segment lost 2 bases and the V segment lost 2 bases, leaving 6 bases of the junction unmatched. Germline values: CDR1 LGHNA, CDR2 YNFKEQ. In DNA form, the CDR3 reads TGTGCCAGCAGCCAACCTACTAGCGGACTCACAGATACGCAGTATTTT. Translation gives CASSQPTSGLTDTQYF.

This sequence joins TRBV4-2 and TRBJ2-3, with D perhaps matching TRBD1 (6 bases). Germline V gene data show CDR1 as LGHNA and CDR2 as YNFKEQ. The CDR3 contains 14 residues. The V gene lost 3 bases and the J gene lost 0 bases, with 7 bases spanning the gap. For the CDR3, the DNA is TGTGCCAGCAGCCAGACAGGTAGCACAGATACGCAGTATTTT. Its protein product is CASSQTGSTDTQYF.

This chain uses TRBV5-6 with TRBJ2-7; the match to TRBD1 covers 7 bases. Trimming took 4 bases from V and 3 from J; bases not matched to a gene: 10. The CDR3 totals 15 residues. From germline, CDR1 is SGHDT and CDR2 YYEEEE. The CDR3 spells CASSTQAGTVYEQYF. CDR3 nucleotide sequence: TGTGCCAGCAGCACCCAAGCAGGGACAGTCTACGAGCAGTACTTC. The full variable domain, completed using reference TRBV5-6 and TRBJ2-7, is DAGVTQSPTHLIKTRGQQVTLRCSPKSGHDTVSWYQQALGQGPQFIFQYYEEEERQRGNFPDRFSGHQFPNYSSELNVNALLLGDSALYLCASSTQAGTVYEQYFGPGTRLTVT.

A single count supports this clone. The CDR3 here is CASSYMGLGEKLFF. CDR3 nucleotide sequence: TGTGCCAGCAGTTACATGGGGCTTGGTGAGAAACTGTTTTTT. The genes are TRBV6-6 and TRBJ1-4, with D maybe TRBD1 (5 bases). Per the germline V gene, CDR1 is MNHNY and CDR2 is SVGAGI (reference sequence). V was trimmed by 2 bases and J by 11 bases, leaving 15 bases between them. The CDR3 runs 14 residues.

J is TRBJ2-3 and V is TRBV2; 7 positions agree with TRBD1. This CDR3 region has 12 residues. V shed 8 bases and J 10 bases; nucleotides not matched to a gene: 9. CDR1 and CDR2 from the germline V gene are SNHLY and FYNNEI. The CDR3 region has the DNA TGTGCCAGCCGGACGACAGGGCTGGCGCAGTATTTT. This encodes CASRTTGLAQYF.

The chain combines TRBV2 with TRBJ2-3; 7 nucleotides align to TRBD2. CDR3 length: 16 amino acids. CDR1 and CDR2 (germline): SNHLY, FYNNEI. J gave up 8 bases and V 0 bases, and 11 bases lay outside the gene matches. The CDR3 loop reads CASSEAGRGLEFTQYF. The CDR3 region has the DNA TGTGCCAGCAGTGAAGCGGGGAGAGGACTAGAGTTTACGCAGTATTTT.

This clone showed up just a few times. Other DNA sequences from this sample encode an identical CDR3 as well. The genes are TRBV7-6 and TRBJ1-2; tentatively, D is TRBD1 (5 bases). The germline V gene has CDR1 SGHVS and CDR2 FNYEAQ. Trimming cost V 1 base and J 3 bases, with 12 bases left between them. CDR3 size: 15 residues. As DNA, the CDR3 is TGTGCCAGCAGCTTAGGTCCGGGGGGGGACTATGGCTACACCTTC. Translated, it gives CASSLGPGGDYGYTF.

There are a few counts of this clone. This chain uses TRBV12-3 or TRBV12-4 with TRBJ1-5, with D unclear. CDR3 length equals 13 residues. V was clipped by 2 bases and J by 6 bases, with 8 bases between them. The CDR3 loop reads CASSLWEGQPQHF. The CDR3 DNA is TGTGCCAGCAGTTTATGGGAGGGTCAGCCCCAGCATTTT.

CDR3: CASSPRLAGPKADTQYF. In DNA form, the CDR3 reads TGTGCCAGCAGCCCCAGACTAGCGGGCCCCAAGGCAGATACGCAGTATTTT. The chain recombines TRBV7-9 with TRBJ2-3, with 10 bases lining up with TRBD2. The CDR3 spans 17 residues. Unmatched junction bases numbered 12, after V lost 5 bases and J lost 4 bases. The germline CDR1 and CDR2 sequences are SEHNR and FQNEAQ (reference sequence).

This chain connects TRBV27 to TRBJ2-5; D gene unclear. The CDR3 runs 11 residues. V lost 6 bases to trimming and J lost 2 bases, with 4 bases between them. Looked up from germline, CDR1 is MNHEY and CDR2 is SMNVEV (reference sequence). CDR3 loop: CASRLQETQYF. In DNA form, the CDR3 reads TGTGCCAGCAGACTTCAAGAGACCCAGTACTTC.

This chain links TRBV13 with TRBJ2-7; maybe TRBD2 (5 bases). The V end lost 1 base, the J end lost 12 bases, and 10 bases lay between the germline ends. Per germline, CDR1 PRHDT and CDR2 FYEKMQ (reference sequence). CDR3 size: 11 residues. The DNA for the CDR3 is TGTGCCAGCAGCTTAGTGGGAGATCGGTACTTC. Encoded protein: CASSLVGDRYF.

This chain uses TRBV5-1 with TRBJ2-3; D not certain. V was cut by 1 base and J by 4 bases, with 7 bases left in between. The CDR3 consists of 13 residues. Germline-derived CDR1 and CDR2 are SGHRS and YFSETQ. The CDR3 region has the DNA TGCGCCAGCAGCTTGCCTAGTCCAGATACGCAGTATTTT. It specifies CASSLPSPDTQYF. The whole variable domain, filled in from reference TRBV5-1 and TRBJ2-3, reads KAGVTQTPRYLIKTRGQQVTLSCSPISGHRSVSWYQQTPGQGLQFLFEYFSETQRNKGNFPGRFSGRQFSNSRSEMNVSTLELGDSALYLCASSLPSPDTQYFGPGTRLTVL.

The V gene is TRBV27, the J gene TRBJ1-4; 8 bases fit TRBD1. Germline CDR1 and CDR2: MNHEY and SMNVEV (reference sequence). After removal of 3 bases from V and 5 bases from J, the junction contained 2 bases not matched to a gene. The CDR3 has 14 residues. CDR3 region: CASSFDRGNEKLFF. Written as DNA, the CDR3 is TGTGCCAGCAGTTTCGACAGGGGAAATGAAAAACTGTTTTTT.

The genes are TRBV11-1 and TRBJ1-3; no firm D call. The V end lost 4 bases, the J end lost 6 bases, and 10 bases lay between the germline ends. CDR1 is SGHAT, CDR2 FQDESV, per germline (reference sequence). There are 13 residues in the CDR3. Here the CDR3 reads CASSSLGENTIYF. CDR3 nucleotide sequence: TGTGCCAGCAGCTCGCTAGGCGAAAACACCATATATTTT.

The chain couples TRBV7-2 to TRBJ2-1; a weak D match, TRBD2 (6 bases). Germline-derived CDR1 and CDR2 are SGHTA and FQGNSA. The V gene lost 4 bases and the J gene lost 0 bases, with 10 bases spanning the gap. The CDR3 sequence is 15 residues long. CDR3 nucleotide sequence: TGTGCCAGCAGCTCCGTAGCGGTCTCCTACAATGAGCAGTTCTTC. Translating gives CASSSVAVSYNEQFF.

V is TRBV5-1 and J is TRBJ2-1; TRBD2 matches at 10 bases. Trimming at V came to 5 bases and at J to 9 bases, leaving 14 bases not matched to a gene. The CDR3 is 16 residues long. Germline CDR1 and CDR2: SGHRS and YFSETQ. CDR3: CASRPTQRGGLGEQFF. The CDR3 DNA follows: TGCGCCAGCAGACCGACTCAGCGGGGGGGCCTCGGTGAGCAGTTCTTC.

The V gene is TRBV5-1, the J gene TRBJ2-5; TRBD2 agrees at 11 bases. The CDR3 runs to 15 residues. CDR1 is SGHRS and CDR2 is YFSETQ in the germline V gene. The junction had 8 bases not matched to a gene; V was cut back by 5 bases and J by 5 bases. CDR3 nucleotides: TGCGCCAGCAGTCCTGGTAGCGGGGGGGCGGAGACCCAGTACTTC. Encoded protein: CASSPGSGGAETQYF.

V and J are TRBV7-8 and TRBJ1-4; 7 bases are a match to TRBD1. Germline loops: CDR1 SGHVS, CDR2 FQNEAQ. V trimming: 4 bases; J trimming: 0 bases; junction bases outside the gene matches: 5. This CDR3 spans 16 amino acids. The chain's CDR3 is CASSSRDSSTNEKLFF. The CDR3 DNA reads TGTGCCAGCAGCTCCCGGGACAGTTCAACTAATGAAAAACTGTTTTTT.